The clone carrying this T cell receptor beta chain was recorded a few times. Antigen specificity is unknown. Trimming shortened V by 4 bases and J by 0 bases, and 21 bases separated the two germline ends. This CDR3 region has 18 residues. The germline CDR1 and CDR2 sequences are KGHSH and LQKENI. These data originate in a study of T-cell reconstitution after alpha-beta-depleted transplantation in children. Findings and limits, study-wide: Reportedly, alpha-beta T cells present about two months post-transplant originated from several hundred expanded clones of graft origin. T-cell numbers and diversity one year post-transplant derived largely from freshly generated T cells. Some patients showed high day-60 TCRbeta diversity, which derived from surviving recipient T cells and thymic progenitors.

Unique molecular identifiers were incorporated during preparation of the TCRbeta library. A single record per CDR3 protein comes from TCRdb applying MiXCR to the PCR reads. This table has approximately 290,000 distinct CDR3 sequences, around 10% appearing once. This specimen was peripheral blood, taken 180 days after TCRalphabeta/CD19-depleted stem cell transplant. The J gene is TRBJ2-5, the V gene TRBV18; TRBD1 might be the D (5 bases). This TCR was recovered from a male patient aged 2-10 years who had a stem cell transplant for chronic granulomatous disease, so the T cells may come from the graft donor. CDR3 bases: TGTGCCAGCTCACTTCGGACACTACGGAAGGGGAACCAAGAGACCCAGTACTTC. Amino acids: CASSLRTLRKGNQETQYF.